The 20 T cell receptor beta chains below come from one sample, sequenced in a study of Ad26.COV2.S vaccination and SARS-CoV-2 variants. Documented treatment: 15 to 20 received Ad26.COV2.S at low or high dose, single or two shots; about 5 received placebo; per-sample allocation not given. Sampling was performed 63 days after the first vaccine or placebo injection. Sequencing was performed with immunoSEQ multiplex PCR; in TCRdb, only in-frame clones are kept and a portion is missing. Of 200,000 to 250,000 clones detected, 70% to 90% appear once; the ten largest clones hold about 10%. Sequenced material: peripheral blood, taken in a trial of Ad26.COV2.S vaccine versus placebo. These TCRs come from a person between 18 and 59 years old who received the Ad26.COV2.S COVID-19 vaccine or a placebo.

The chain combines TRBV3-1 (or the pseudogene TRBV3-2) with TRBJ2-2; possible D gene TRBD2, 6 bases. The V and J ends lost 3 bases and 4 bases respectively, with 12 bases between them. CDR1 is LGHDT and CDR2 is YNNKEL in the germline V gene (reference sequence). The length of the CDR3 is 15 residues. CDR3 sequence reads: CASSQVTGGTGELFF. CDR3 nucleotide sequence: TGTGCCAGCAGCCAGGTGACCGGGGGCACCGGGGAGCTGTTTTTT.

This chain links TRBV7-8 with TRBJ2-7; tentatively, D is TRBD1 or TRBD2 (7 bases each). The CDR3 is 17 residues long. V was pared by 5 bases and J by 2 bases, with 22 bases between. CDR1 and CDR2 (germline): SGHVS, FQNEAQ. The CDR3, as DNA: TGTGCCAGCAGCCACGGGGGGTACGGACAGGTGCCCTACGAGCAGTACTTC. It yields the protein CASSHGGYGQVPYEQYF. The full variable domain, completed using reference TRBV7-8 and TRBJ2-7, is GAGVSQSPRYKVAKRGQDVALRCDPISGHVSLFWYQQALGQGPEFLTYFQNEAQLDKSGLPSDRFFAERPEGSVSTLKIQRTQQEDSAVYLCASSHGGYGQVPYEQYFGPGTRLTVT.

The chain has TRBV5-6 and TRBJ1-2, with D possibly TRBD1 on 5 matching bases. With 0 bases removed from V and 3 bases from J, the gap between germline ends came to 9 bases. This CDR3 spans 14 amino acids. CDR1 and CDR2 (germline): SGHDT, YYEEEE. The CDR3 loop is CASSLEGADYGYTF. CDR3 sequence (DNA): TGTGCCAGCAGCTTGGAAGGGGCGGACTATGGCTACACCTTC.

CDR3 DNA: TGTGCCAGTAGTCCCGACGCAGGGGGAAATCGTCAGCCCCAGCATTTT. Its translation: CASSPDAGGNRQPQHF. This chain links TRBV19 with TRBJ1-5, with 7 bases lining up with TRBD1. V was clipped by 5 bases and J by 6 bases; unmatched bases: 13. Germline assignment: CDR1 LNHDA and CDR2 SQIVND (reference sequence). The CDR3 spans 16 residues.

The chain has TRBV5-3 and TRBJ1-1; D perhaps matches TRBD1 (5 bases). TRBV5-3 is given ORF status, its function remaining uncertain. This CDR3 has 13 amino acids. Trimming shortened V by 3 bases and J by 1 base, and 7 bases separated the two germline ends. The CDR3 region has the DNA TGTGCCAGAAGCTCGGGGGAGAACACTGAAGCTTTCTTT. Its translation is CARSSGENTEAFF.

This chain connects TRBV30 to TRBJ2-7; a possible D gene is TRBD1 (5 bases). The CDR3 has 13 residues. In germline, CDR1 is GTSNPN, CDR2 SVGIG (reference sequence). V shed 3 bases and J shed 4 bases, with 13 bases lying between them. The CDR3 region has the DNA TGTGCCTGGAGAACAAGGGGTCCTTACGAGCAGTACTTC. It is translated as CAWRTRGPYEQYF.

This chain connects TRBV11-2 to TRBJ2-7, with D maybe TRBD2 (7 bases). CDR3 length equals 15 residues. Germline V lookup: CDR1 SGHAT, CDR2 FQNNGV. The V end lost 2 bases, the J end lost 2 bases, and 13 bases lay between the germline ends. Here the CDR3 DNA reads TGTGCCAGCAGCTTACGGGGGGCCGGGACCTACGAGCAGTACTTC. It yields the protein CASSLRGAGTYEQYF.

This chain links TRBV9 with TRBJ1-1, with 7 nucleotides matching TRBD1. The germline V gene has CDR1 SGDLS and CDR2 YYNGEE. CDR3 size: 17 residues. V shed 1 base, J shed 4 bases, and the junction held 13 bases outside the gene matches. CDR3 bases: TGTGCCAGCAGCGTAACTGGACAGGTAAAAGGTGGCACTGAAGCTTTCTTT. As protein: CASSVTGQVKGGTEAFF.

This rearrangement joins TRBV18 to TRBJ2-1; D remains unclear. Germline V CDR1 and CDR2: KGHSH, LQKENI. The CDR3 has 13 residues. V lost 3 bases and J lost 3, with 6 bases in between. The CDR3 DNA follows: TGTGCCAGCTCACCGTCCCTCTACAATGAGCAGTTCTTC. The encoded protein is CASSPSLYNEQFF.

This clone appeared once. This sequence joins TRBV19 and TRBJ2-7; D is undetermined. The V gene's germline CDR1 is LNHDA and CDR2 SQIVND (reference sequence). CDR3 length: 13 amino acids. V lost 0 bases and J 3 bases, leaving 6 bases between the germline ends. The CDR3 sequence is CASSIDASYEQYF. The CDR3 DNA sequence: TGTGCCAGTAGTATAGACGCAAGCTACGAGCAGTACTTC.

The chain joins TRBV4-3 to TRBJ2-7; no reliable D call. The CDR3 extends over 15 amino acids. Germline CDR1 LGHNA, CDR2 YSLEER. V was cut by 0 bases and J by 3 bases, with 12 bases left in between. The CDR3 here is CASSQDRAAIYEQYF. DNA of the CDR3: TGCGCCAGCAGCCAAGATAGGGCAGCTATCTACGAGCAGTACTTC.

The gene calls are TRBV28 and TRBJ2-5, with 11 nucleotides matching TRBD2. Looked up from germline, CDR1 is MDHEN and CDR2 is SYDVKM. V lost 4 bases to trimming and J lost 3 bases; unmatched junction nucleotides: 4. The CDR3 runs 15 residues. This chain's CDR3 is CASSSTGLAEETQYF. The CDR3 bases are TGTGCCAGCAGTTCCACGGGACTAGCGGAAGAGACCCAGTACTTC.

The V call is TRBV15, the J call TRBJ1-3; perhaps TRBD1 as D (5 bases). The germline V and J ends were trimmed by 1 base and 4 bases, with 11 bases remaining between them. Germline values: CDR1 LNHNV, CDR2 YYDKDF (reference sequence). The CDR3 spans 15 residues. The CDR3 nucleotides are TGTGCCACCAGCAGAGGGGGGGACTTGGGAAACACCATATATTTT. Translating it yields CATSRGGDLGNTIYF.

The chain uses TRBV11-2 and TRBJ2-1, with 11 bases fitting TRBD2. The germline CDR1 and CDR2 sequences are SGHAT and FQNNGV. Trimming cost V 4 bases and J 6 bases; bases outside gene matches: 8. The CDR3 loop spans 16 amino acids. This CDR3 reads CASSSYSGRAGNEQFF. The CDR3, as DNA: TGTGCCAGCAGCTCATATAGCGGGAGGGCGGGCAATGAGCAGTTCTTC.

This rearrangement joins TRBV6-2 or TRBV6-3 to TRBJ1-5; 9 bases match TRBD1. V dropped 6 bases and J dropped 6; count of bases not matched to a gene: 9. The length of the CDR3 is 15 residues. The germline V gene has CDR1 MNHEY and CDR2 SVGEGT. This CDR3 reads CASSRPTGGGQPQHF. In nucleotides, the CDR3 is TGTGCCAGCAGCCGCCCGACAGGGGGAGGTCAGCCCCAGCATTTT.

The chain links TRBV18 to TRBJ2-5; TRBD1 aligns across 10 bases. Germline CDR1 is KGHSH and CDR2 is LQKENI. V lost 3 bases, J lost 2 bases, and 9 bases stayed unmatched. The CDR3 length is 17 residues. CDR3 DNA: TGTGCCAGCTCACCGTACGGTCCGGACAGGGGGCAAGAGACCCAGTACTTC. Protein: CASSPYGPDRGQETQYF.

The gene calls are TRBV27 and TRBJ2-1; TRBD2 agrees at 10 bases. This CDR3 has 17 residues. The V segment lost 4 bases and the J segment 2 bases; nucleotides outside the gene matches: 8. CDR1 is MNHEY, CDR2 SMNVEV, per germline (reference sequence). As DNA, the CDR3 is TGTGCCAGCAGTTGCCTCGGACTAGCGGTCCCCTACAATGAGCAGTTCTTC. This translates into CASSCLGLAVPYNEQFF.

The chain combines TRBV6-2 or TRBV6-3 with TRBJ1-4, with D possibly matching TRBD1 (5 bases). V was cut by 2 bases and J by 6 bases, with 7 bases left in between. CDR3 size: 13 residues. CDR1 is MNHEY, CDR2 SVGEGT, per germline. DNA for the CDR3: TGTGCCAGCAGTTACGGGGGAGATGAAAAACTGTTTTTT. It codes for CASSYGGDEKLFF.

The rearrangement uses TRBV10-2 and TRBJ2-3, with D maybe TRBD1 (6 bases). CDR1 and CDR2 from the germline V gene are WSHSY and SAAADI. The CDR3 extends over 13 amino acids. V lost 8 bases and J lost 4, with 13 bases in between. The CDR3 nucleotides are TGCGCCAGCGAGAACAGGGCGGCAGATACGCAGTATTTT. As protein: CASENRAADTQYF.

The chain couples TRBV18 to TRBJ2-2, with 7 nucleotides matching TRBD1. The CDR3 spans 19 residues. Germline CDR1 and CDR2: KGHSH and LQKENI. J was trimmed by 0 bases and V by 1 base; bases with no gene match: 11. As DNA, the CDR3 is TGTGCCAGCTCACCACTGAACCTAAGACAGGGACCGAACACCGGGGAGCTGTTTTTT. Translated: CASSPLNLRQGPNTGELFF.